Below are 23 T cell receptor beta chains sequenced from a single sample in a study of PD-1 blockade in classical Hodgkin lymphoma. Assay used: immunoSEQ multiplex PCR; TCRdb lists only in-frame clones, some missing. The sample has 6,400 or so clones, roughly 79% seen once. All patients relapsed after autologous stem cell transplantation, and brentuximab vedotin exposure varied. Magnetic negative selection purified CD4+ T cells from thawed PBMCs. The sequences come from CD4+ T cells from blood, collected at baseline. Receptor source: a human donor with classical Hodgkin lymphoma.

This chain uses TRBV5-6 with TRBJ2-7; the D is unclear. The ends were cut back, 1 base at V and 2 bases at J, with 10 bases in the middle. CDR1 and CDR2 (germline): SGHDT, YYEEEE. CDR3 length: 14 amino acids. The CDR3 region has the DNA TGTGCCAGCAGCTTGTACGGGCAACCCTACGAGCAGTACGTC. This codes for CASSLYGQPYEQYV.

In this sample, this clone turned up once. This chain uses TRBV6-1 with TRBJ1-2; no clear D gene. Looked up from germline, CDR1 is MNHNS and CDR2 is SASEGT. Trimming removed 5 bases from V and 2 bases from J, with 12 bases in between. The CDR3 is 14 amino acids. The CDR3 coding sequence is TGTGCCAGCAGTTGGGAAGACTACAACTATGGCTACACCTTC. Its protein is CASSWEDYNYGYTF.

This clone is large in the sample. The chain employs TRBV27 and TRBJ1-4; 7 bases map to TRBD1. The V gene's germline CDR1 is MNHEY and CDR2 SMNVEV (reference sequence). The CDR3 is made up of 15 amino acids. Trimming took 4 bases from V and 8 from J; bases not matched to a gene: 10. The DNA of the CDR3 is TGTGCCAGCAGTTCAGGACAGGTCAGAGGAGAAAAACTGTTTTTT. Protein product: CASSSGQVRGEKLFF.

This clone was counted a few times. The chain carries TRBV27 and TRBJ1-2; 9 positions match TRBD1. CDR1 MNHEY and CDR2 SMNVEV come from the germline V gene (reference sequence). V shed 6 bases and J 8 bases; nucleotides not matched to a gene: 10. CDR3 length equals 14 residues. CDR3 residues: CASSSMDRGRGYTF. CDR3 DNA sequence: TGTGCCAGCAGCTCAATGGACAGGGGAAGAGGCTACACCTTC.

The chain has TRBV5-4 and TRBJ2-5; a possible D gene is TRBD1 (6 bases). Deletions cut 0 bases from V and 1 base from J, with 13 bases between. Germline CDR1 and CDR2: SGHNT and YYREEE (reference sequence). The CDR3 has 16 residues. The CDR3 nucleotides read TGTGCCAGCAGCTTGGTTGGGCAGGGGATCCAAGAGACCCAGTACTTC. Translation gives CASSLVGQGIQETQYF.

CDR3 sequence (DNA): TGTGCCAGCAGCTTATCAGGGTCTCATGAAAAACTGTTTTTT. Encoded protein: CASSLSGSHEKLFF. V is TRBV7-9 and J is TRBJ1-4; the D gene is possibly TRBD1 (5 bases). There are 14 residues in the CDR3. The germline V and J ends were trimmed by 2 bases and 6 bases, with 10 bases remaining between them. Germline V CDR1 and CDR2: SEHNR, FQNEAQ (reference sequence).

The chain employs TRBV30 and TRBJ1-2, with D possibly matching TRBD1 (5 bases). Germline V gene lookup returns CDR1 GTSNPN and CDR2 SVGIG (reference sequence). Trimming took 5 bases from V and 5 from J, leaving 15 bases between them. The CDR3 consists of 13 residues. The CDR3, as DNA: TGTGCCTGGGGGACTTGGTGGGGTTATGGCTACACCTTC. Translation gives CAWGTWWGYGYTF. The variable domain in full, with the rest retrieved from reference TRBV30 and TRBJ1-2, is SQTIHQWPATLVQPVGSPLSLECTVEGTSNPNLYWYRQAAGRGLQLLFYSVGIGQISSEVPQNLSASRPQDRQFILSSKKLLLSDSGFYLCAWGTWWGYGYTFGSGTRLTVV.

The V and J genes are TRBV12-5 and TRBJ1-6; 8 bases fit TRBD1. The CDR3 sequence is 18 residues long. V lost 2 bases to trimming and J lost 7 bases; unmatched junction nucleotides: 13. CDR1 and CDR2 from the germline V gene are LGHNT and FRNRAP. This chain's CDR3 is CASGLRPGGAALNSPLHF. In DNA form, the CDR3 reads TGTGCTAGTGGTTTGAGACCAGGGGGCGCAGCGTTGAATTCACCCCTCCACTTT.

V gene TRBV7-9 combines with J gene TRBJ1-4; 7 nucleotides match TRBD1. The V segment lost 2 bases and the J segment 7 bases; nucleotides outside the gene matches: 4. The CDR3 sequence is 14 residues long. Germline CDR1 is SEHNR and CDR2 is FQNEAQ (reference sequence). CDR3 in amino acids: CASSLSQGGEKLFF. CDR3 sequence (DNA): TGTGCCAGCAGCTTATCCCAGGGGGGTGAAAAACTGTTTTTT.

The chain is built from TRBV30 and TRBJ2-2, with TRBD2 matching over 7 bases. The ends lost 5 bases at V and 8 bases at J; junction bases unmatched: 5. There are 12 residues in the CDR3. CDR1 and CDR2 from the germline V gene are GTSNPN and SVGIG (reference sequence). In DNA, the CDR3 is TGTGCCTGGGAGGGAGGGATGGGGGAGCTGTTTTTT. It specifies CAWEGGMGELFF.

The CDR3 is CASSLGRGFSNQPQHF. As DNA, the CDR3 is TGTGCCAGTAGTCTCGGCCGGGGGTTTAGCAATCAGCCCCAGCATTTT. V gene TRBV19 combines with J gene TRBJ1-5; D may be TRBD1 (5 bases). The V and J ends lost 5 bases and 0 bases respectively, with 14 bases between them. The CDR3 spans 16 residues. Germline CDR1 LNHDA, CDR2 SQIVND (reference sequence).

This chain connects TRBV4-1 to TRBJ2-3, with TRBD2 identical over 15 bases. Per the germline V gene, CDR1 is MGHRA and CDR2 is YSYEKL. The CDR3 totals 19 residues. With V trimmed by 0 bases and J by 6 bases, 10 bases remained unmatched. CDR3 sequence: CASSQDRTSGRALGDTQYF. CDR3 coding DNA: TGCGCCAGCAGCCAAGACCGGACTAGCGGGAGGGCCTTGGGGGATACGCAGTATTTT.

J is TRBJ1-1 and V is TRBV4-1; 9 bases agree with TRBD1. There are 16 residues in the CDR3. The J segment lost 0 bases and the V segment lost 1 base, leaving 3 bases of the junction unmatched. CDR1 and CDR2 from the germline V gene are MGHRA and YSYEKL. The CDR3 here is CASSQGQGEVNTEAFF. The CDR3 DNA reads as TGCGCCAGCAGCCAAGGACAGGGGGAAGTGAACACTGAAGCTTTCTTT.

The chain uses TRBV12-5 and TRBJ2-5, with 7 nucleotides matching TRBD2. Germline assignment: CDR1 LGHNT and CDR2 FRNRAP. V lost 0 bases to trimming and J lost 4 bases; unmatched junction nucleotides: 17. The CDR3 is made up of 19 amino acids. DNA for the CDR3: TGTGCTAGTGGTTTGGTAACCGGGCGGGAGTCTCGACGGATAGAGACCCAGTACTTC. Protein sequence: CASGLVTGRESRRIETQYF.

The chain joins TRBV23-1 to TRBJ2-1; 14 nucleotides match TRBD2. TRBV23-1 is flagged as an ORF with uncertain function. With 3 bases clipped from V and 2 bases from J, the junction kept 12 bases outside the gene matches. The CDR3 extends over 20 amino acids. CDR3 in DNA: TGCGCCAGCAGTCACCTAATCGGGACTAGCGGGAGAACAACCTACAATGAGCAGTTCTTC. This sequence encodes CASSHLIGTSGRTTYNEQFF.

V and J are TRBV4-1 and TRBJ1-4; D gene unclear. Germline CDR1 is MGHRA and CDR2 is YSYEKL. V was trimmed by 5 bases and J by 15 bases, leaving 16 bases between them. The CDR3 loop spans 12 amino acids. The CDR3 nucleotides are TGCGCCAGCAGCTCCGATTTCGAGGTTGTGTTTTTT. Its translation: CASSSDFEVVFF.

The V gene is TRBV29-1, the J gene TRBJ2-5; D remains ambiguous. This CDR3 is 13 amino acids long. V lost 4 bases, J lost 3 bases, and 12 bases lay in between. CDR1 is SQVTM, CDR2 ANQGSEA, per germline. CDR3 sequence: CSVGRQPEETQYF. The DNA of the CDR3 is TGCAGCGTTGGACGTCAGCCCGAAGAGACCCAGTACTTC. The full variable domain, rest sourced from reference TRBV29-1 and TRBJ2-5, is SAVISQKPSRDICQRGTSLTIQCQVDSQVTMMFWYRQQPGQSLTLIATANQGSEATYESGFVIDKFPISRPNLTFSTLTVSNMSPEDSSIYLCSVGRQPEETQYFGPGTRLLVL.

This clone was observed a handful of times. The CDR3 spells CASSLIGGEQYV. CDR3 sequence (DNA): TGTGCCAGCAGCTTAATTGGGGGCGAGCAGTACGTC. The chain employs TRBV7-9 and TRBJ2-7, with D perhaps matching TRBD1 or TRBD2 (5 bases each). The V end lost 2 bases, the J end lost 6 bases, and 8 bases lay between the germline ends. Germline V lookup: CDR1 SEHNR, CDR2 FQNEAQ (reference sequence). The CDR3 length is 12 residues.

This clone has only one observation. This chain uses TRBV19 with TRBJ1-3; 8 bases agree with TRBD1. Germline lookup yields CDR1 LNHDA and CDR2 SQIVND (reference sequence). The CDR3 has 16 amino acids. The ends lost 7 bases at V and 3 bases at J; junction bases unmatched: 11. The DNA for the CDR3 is TGTGCCAGTATCACCCCAGGGGGCTGGTATGGAAACACCATATATTTT. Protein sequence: CASITPGGWYGNTIYF.

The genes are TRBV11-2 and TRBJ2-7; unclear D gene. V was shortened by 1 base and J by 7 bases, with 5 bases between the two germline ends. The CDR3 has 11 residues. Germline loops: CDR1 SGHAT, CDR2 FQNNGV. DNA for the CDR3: TGTGCCAGCAGCTTAGGGCCAGAGCAGTACTTC. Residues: CASSLGPEQYF.

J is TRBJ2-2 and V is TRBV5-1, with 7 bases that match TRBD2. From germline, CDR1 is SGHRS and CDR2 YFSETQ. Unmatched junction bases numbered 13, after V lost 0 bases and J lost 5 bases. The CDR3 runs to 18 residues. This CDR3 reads CASSLDPAGSLRTGELFF. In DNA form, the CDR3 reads TGCGCCAGCAGCTTGGATCCAGCGGGGAGCCTCCGGACCGGGGAGCTGTTTTTT.

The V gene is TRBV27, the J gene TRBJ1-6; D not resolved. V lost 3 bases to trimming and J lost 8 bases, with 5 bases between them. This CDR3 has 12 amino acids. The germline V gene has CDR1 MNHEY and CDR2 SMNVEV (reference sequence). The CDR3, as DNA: TGTGCCAGCAGTTTTGTAGATTCACCCCTCCACTTT. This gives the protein CASSFVDSPLHF.

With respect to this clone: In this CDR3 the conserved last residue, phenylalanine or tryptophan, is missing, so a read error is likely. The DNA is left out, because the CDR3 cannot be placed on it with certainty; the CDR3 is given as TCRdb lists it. CDR3 sequence: CASSYRPQGA. The gene calls are TRBV6-7 and TRBJ2-7; the table's D call of TRBD1 was not tested on the DNA. TRBV6-7 counts as an open reading frame of uncertain function. From its first to its last residue, the CDR3 has 10 amino acids.